The TCR beta chain described here comes from a study of T cells expressing NK-cell markers. The length of the CDR3 is 12 residues. Germline CDR1 is SGHAT and CDR2 is FQNNGV. After re-calling the 5' RACE reads, TCRdb lists one entry per CDR3 protein, DNA absent. The sample table sets out about 170,000 distinct CDR3 sequences. The receptor was derived from a man aged 18-69 years in good health. The sequencing sample was made of blood T cells: a sorted CD56 or NKG2C T cell subset, CD4+ or CD8+ T cells, or bulk PBMC T cells (not recorded which). The chain uses TRBV11-2 and TRBJ2-2; TCRdb outputs TRBD2, but without DNA this stays unchecked. The CDR3 is CATPSPTGELFF.